The source of this T cell receptor (beta chain) is a study of blood T cells in healthy people across ages. Looking at the study overall: With template switching, about one barcoded beta molecule was captured per two T cells.

Healthy Caucasians from Russia aged roughly 6 to 90 served as donors. Each sample provided at least 6 micrograms of extracted total RNA. A second about 7 to 12 cycle PCR used barcoded and J-beta primers. A template-switch adaptor with 12 random nucleotides tagged each cDNA molecule. TCRdb fed the 5' RACE reads into MiXCR, producing one record per CDR3 protein. There are about 720,000 distinct CDR3 sequences in the sample; about 20% occur only once, and about 22% lies in the top ten. This TCR derives from a man between 65 and 85 years old in good health. Sequenced material: blood.

CDR3 bases: TGTGCCAGCACACAGGGGTACAATGAGCAGTTCTTC. It translates to CASTQGYNEQFF. This chain joins TRBV7-9 and TRBJ2-1; 7 bases map to TRBD1. Germline V gene data show CDR1 as SEHNR and CDR2 as FQNEAQ (reference sequence). Trimming cost V 7 bases and J 4 bases; bases outside gene matches: 1. CDR3 length: 12 residues.